This entry is about one T cell receptor beta chain. What it recognizes is unknown. The data originate from a study of cytomegalovirus exposure and HLA in healthy donors. Regarding the study as a whole: Exclusion applied to some V segments, including TRBV6-2 and TRBV6-3, as they were indistinguishable.

Between the trimmed V and J ends, which lost 4 bases and 7 bases, there was a span of 20 bases. From germline, CDR1 is LNHDA and CDR2 SQIVND (reference sequence). CDR3 length: 16 amino acids. It was with 60 Vbeta and 13 Jbeta primers that the PCR ran. Produced via immunoSEQ multiplex PCR; TCRdb's table is partial and in-frame only. The sample yields over 110,000 clones, approximately 80% seen once. This chain links TRBV19 with TRBJ1-5; the D gene is possibly TRBD1 (5 bases). The source is a woman in her 40s in good health and CMV-seropositive. Sequenced sample: PBMCs. The CDR3 sequence: CASSTSWFGGGQPQHF. Here the CDR3 DNA reads TGTGCCAGTAGTACTTCTTGGTTTGGTGGGGGGCAGCCCCAGCATTTT.